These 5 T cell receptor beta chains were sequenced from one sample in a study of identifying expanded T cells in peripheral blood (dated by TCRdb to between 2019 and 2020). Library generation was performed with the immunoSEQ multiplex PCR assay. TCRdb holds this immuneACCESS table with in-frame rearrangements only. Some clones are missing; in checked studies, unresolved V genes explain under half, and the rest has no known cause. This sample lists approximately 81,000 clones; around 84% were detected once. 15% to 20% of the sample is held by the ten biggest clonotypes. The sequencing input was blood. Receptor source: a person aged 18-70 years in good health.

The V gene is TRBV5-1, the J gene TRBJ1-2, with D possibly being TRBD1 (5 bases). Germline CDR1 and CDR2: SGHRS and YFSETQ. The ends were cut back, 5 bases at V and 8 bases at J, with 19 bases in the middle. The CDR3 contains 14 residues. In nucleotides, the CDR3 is TGCGCCAGCAGTCCGTCCCCGGGGCCGGAAGGCTACACCTTC. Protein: CASSPSPGPEGYTF.

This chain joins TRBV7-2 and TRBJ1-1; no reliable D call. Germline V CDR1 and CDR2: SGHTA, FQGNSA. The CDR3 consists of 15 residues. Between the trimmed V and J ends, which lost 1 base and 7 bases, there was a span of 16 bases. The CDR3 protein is CASSLVSMGFGEAFF. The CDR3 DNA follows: TGTGCCAGCAGCTTAGTGTCAATGGGCTTTGGTGAAGCTTTCTTT.

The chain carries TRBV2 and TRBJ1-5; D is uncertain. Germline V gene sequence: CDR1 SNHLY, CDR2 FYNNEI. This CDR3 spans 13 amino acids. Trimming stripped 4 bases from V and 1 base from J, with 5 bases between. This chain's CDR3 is CASSGESNQPQHF. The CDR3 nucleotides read TGTGCCAGCAGTGGGGAGAGCAATCAGCCCCAGCATTTT.

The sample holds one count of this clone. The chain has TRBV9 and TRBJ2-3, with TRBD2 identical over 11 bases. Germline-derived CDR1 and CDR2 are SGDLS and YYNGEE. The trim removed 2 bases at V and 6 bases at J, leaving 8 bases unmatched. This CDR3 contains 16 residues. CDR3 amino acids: CASSVMTSGVEDTQYF. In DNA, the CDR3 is TGTGCCAGCAGCGTTATGACTAGCGGGGTTGAGGATACGCAGTATTTT.

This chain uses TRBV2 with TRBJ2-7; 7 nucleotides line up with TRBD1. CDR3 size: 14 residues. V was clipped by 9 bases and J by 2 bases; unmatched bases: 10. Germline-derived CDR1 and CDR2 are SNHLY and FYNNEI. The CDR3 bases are TGTGCCAGAGGGCGCCGGGACAGACCCTACGAGCAGTACTTC. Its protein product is CARGRRDRPYEQYF.